This T cell receptor beta chain came from a study of T cell repertoires in cytomegalovirus infection. Study observations and caveats: The response measured ex vivo was dominated by TCR beta clonotypes (HLA-C-restricted and CMV-specific).

This clonotype was counted many times. Its antigen remains unknown. In TCRdb, the reads were re-called with MiXCR into one record per CDR3 protein. This sample has 230,000 or so distinct CDR3 sequences; over 15% occur once, and the top ten carry around 43%. The CDR3 loop spans 14 amino acids. The V end lost 4 bases, the J end lost 3 bases, and 12 bases lay between the germline ends. Germline V gene data show CDR1 as MGHRA and CDR2 as YSYEKL. The TCR comes from a human donor in good health (CMV status not recorded). Some clones in this sample may be carry-over from other donors' samples. The chain is built from TRBV4-1 and TRBJ1-2; D call uncertain. The sequenced sample consisted of CD8+ T cells from PBMCs. CDR3 coding DNA: TGCGCCAGCAGCCCCCCAACTGGGTACTATGGCTACACCTTC. Translating it yields CASSPPTGYYGYTF.